This T cell receptor beta chain was observed in a study of human T cells and chemical hapten exposure. Time point meaning: patch test 1, 2 weeks after DPC sensitization. The treatment was: therapeutic diphenylcyclopropenone sensitization with weekly scalp DPC. This clonotype appeared a few times. V lost 3 bases and J lost 2, with 7 bases in between. This CDR3 is built from 13 residues. TCRdb fed the RACE reads into MiXCR, producing one record per CDR3 protein. The data show roughly 180,000 distinct CDR3 sequences, 20% to 25% seen once. The material was whole blood, obtained in connection with sensitization to the hapten diphenylcyclopropenone (DPC). The TCR originated in a woman aged 50 to 60 with alopecia areata. Some clones in this sample may be carry-over from other donors' samples. The V and J genes are TRBV12-3 or TRBV12-4 and TRBJ1-1; no clear D gene. CDR3 amino acids: CASSLKINTEAFF. The CDR3 DNA reads as TGTGCCAGCAGTTTGAAGATAAACACTGAAGCTTTCTTT.